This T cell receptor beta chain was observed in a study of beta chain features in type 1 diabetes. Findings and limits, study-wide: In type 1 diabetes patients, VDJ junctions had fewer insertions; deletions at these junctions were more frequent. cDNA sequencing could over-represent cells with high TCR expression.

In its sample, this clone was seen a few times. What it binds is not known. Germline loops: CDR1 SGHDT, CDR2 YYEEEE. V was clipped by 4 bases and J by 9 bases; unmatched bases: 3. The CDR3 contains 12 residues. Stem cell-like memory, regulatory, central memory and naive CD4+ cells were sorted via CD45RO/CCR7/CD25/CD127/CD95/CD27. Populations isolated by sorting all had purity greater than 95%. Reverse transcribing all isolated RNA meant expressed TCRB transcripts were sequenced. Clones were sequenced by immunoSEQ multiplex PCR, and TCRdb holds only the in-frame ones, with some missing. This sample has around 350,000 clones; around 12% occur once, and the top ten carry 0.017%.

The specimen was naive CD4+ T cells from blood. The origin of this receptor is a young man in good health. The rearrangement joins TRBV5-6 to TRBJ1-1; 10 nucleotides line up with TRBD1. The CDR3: CASSQGQGKAFF. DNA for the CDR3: TGTGCCAGCAGCCAGGGACAGGGGAAAGCTTTCTTT.